This T cell receptor beta chain stems from a study of blood T cell repertoires in COVID-19. CDR1 is MNHEY, CDR2 SVGEGT, per germline. The CDR3 consists of 17 residues. The V segment lost 2 bases and the J segment 5 bases; nucleotides outside the gene matches: 9. TCRdb keeps only in-frame clones here, not all; method: immunoSEQ multiplex PCR. Seen here are hundreds of thousands of clones, more than 75% observed once, and the top ten hold around 2.7%. The sample taken for sequencing was peripheral blood. This sequence was found in a man in his 60s with acute or convalescent COVID-19. This chain connects TRBV6-2 or TRBV6-3 to TRBJ2-3; TRBD2 matches 11 bases. In DNA, the CDR3 is TGTGCCAGCAGTTACCTTGTTAGCGGGGGGGCCCGAGATACGCAGTATTTT. It translates to CASSYLVSGGARDTQYF.